This TCR beta chain appears in the sequencing data of a study of cytomegalovirus exposure and HLA in healthy donors. The CDR3 loop spans 14 amino acids. Germline lookup yields CDR1 SNHLY and CDR2 FYNNEI. The trim removed 5 bases at V and 4 bases at J, leaving 3 bases unmatched. The study ran its PCR with 60 Vbeta and 13 Jbeta primers. TCRdb keeps only in-frame clones here, not all; method: immunoSEQ multiplex PCR. The sample has about 130,000 clones, roughly four fifths seen once. The receptor was derived from a woman aged 45-60 years in good health and CMV-seropositive. V usage is TRBV2 and J usage is TRBJ1-4; 8 nucleotides align to TRBD1. The material sequenced was PBMCs. CDR3 coding DNA: TGTGCCAGCAGTAGGGACAGGAGTAATGAAAAACTGTTTTTT. Its translation: CASSRDRSNEKLFF.